This T cell receptor beta chain was profiled in a study of cytomegalovirus exposure and HLA in healthy donors. This CDR3 is 13 amino acids long. The V end lost 6 bases, the J end lost 10 bases, and 18 bases lay between the germline ends. Germline V gene sequence: CDR1 SEHNR, CDR2 FQNEAQ (reference sequence). PCR employed 60 Vbeta and 13 Jbeta primers. Clones were sequenced by immunoSEQ multiplex PCR, and TCRdb holds only the in-frame ones, with some missing. The table has 110,000 to 150,000 clones, roughly 79% seen once. This clone was detected only a few times. The sequence came from a woman aged 40 to 50 in good health and CMV-seronegative. The rearrangement joins TRBV7-9 to TRBJ1-1; tentatively, D is TRBD1 (6 bases). Sequenced sample: PBMCs. In DNA form, the CDR3 reads TGTGCCAGCAGTTATACAGGGCCAGGAGGAGCTTTCTTT. This codes for CASSYTGPGGAFF.